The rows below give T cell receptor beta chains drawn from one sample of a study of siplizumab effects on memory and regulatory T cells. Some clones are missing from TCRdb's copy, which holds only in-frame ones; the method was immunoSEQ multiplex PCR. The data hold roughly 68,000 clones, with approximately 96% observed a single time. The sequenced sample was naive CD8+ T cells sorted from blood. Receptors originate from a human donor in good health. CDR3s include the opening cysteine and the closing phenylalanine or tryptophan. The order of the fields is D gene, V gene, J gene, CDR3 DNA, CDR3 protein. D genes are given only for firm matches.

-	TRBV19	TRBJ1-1	TGTGCCAGTAGTATAAGGGACCAATTCGCTGAAGCTTTCTTT	CASSIRDQFAEAFF
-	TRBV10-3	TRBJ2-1	TGTGCCATCAGTGAGTCTGGCGACAATGAGCAGTTCTTC	CAISESGDNEQFF
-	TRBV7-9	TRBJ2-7	TGTGCCAGCAGCTCCCCAGGTACCTACGAGCAGTACTTC	CASSSPGTYEQYF
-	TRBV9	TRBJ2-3	TGTGCCAGCGGCGGGGCCGGGGAAGCAGATACGCAGTATTTT	CASGGAGEADTQYF
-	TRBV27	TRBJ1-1	TGTGCCAGCAGTCTAGAGGGGGTGGGGACTGAAGCTTTCTTT	CASSLEGVGTEAFF
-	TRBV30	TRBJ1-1	TGTGCCTGGAGTGTACAACCGGGTACTCAAGCTTTCTTT	CAWSVQPGTQAFF
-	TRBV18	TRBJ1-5	TGTGCCAGCTCCCGCAATGGTCAGGGCGCTCAGCCCCAGCATTTT	CASSRNGQGAQPQHF
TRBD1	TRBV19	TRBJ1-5	TGTGCCACCGACAGGGCGGGTCAGCCCCAGCATTTT	CATDRAGQPQHF
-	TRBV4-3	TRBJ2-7	TGCGCCAGCAGCCAAGAACGAGCGGCAACCTACGAGCAGTACTTC	CASSQERAATYEQYF
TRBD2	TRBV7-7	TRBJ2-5	TGTGCCAGCAGCTTCGGTAGCGGGGACGTTCGGGAAGAGACCCAGTACTTC	CASSFGSGDVREETQYF
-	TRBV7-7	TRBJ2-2	TGTGCCAGCAGCTTAGTAGGGTCCACCGGAGAGCTGTTTTTT	CASSLVGSTGELFF
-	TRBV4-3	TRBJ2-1	TGCGCCAGCAGCCAAGATATCAACACCGACCCATACGGTACCTACAATGAGCAGTTCTTC	CASSQDINTDPYGTYNEQFF
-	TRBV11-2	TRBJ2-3	TGTGCCAGCAGCCTGCGGAAACCAGATACGCAGTATTTT	CASSLRKPDTQYF
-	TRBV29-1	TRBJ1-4	TGCAGCGGGAAAGTTGCAACTAATGAAAAACTGTTTTTT	CSGKVATNEKLFF
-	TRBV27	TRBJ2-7	TGTGCCAGCAGTTTTCAGGGGAGCTACGAGCAGTACTTC	CASSFQGSYEQYF
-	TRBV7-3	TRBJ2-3	TGTGCCAGCAGCCAAACCGGAGGCAGGGGAATCACAGATACGCAGTATTTT	CASSQTGGRGITDTQYF
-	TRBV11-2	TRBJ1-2	TGTGCCAGCAGCTTAGGGCGGGACACCCGGGCGAAGGTCGATGGCTACACCTTC	CASSLGRDTRAKVDGYTF
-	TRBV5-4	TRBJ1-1	TGTGCCAGCAGCGAAGCCTACGGACCGAACACTGAAGCTTTCTTT	CASSEAYGPNTEAFF
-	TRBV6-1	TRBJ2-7	TGTGCCAGCAGTGAAAGCTCCTACGAGCAGTACTTC	CASSESSYEQYF
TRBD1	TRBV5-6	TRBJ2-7	TGTGCCAGCAGCCCCAGTTGGTCGACAGGGGGCATTTACGAGCAGTACTTC	CASSPSWSTGGIYEQYF
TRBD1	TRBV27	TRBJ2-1	TGTGCCAGCAGTCAAGGACAGGGTGCTGAGCAGTTCTTC	CASSQGQGAEQFF
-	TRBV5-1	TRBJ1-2	TGCGCCAGCAGCTTGGCTGCGGGACACTTCGACTATGGCTACACCTTC	CASSLAAGHFDYGYTF